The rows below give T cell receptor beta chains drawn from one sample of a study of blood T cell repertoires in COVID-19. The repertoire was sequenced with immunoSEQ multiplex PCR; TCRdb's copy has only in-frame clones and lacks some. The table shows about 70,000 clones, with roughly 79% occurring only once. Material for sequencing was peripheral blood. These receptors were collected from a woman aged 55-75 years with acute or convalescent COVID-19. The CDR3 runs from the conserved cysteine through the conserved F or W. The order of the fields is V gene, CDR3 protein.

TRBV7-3	CASSRQGISTDTQYF
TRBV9	CASSILSGAGELFF
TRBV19	CASSPQAGTGELFF
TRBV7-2	CASSFRQRGPGAQYF
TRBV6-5	CASRGTAETSGYTF
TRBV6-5	CASSLSGAYEQYF
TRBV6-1	CASSDGGQGYNQPQHF
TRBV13	CASSSSEDRGAYF
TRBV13	CASWSASGGSGTDTQYF
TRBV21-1	CASSHRRGGDNQPQHF
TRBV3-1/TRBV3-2	CASSTGWRYEQYF
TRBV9	CASSEGTGPLYGYTF
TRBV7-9	CASSLVPGIHEQYF
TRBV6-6	CASSFGQSTDTQYF
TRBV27	CASSLDRGLDTGELFF
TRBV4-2	CASSQDREGEKLFF
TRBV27	CASSLGTAEYRTEAFF
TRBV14	CASSQHPRSGDVDGKTQYF
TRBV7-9	CASSRNFPSVQETQYF
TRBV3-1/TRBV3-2	CASSQGISTEAFF
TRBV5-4	CASSPTLDRVTDTQYF
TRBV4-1	CASSPGPTSGTYEQYF
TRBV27	CASSLSAGTGVHEQYF
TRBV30	CAWVVDYGYTF
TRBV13	CASSPLSGTGELFF
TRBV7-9	CASQALAGTDTQYF
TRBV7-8	CAVGQGMVNEQFF
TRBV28	CASSLPGQGIKPQHF
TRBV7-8	CASSFETGGGEQYF
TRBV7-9	CATRQTTYTEAFF
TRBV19	CASSSTRTSGGADTQYF
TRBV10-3	CAIREEKYDSYEQYF
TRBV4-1	CASSQDGTRETQYF
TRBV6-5	CASALATGGMEAFF
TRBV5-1	CASSPDRGNQPQHF
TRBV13	CASRPTGLYEQYF
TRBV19	CASLRGTGSSGANVLTF
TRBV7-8	CASSRPSHTQYF
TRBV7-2	CASNAWTRLMNEQFF
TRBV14	CASSLKQGSGEKLFF
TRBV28	CASSLIGGNQPQHF
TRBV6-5	CASSRQGNYGYTF
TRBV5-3	CARSLGSWSSYNEQFF
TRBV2	CASSNDRYSPLHF
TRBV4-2	CASSLLTGQGTDTQYF
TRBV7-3	CASSPSRGGTDTQYF
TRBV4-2	CASSIAGGLQETQYF
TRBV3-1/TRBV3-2	CASSQVPDRTDTQYF
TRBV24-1	CATSQGSSTEAFF
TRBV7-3	CASSQSASGNTGELFF
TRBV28	CASSIWAQAGKLFF
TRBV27	CASSLNNAGAEAFF
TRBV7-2	CASSSNPGGSTEAFF
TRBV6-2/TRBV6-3	CASSYTGYGYTF
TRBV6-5	CASSSPWGGQETQYF